The sequence of this T cell receptor (beta chain) was determined in a study of blood T cells in healthy people across ages. Using a J-beta primer mix together with a sample-barcoded 5' primer, a second PCR was run for roughly 7 to 12 cycles. Each CDR3 protein is one row after TCRdb ran MiXCR on the 5' RACE reads. The sample lists around 780,000 distinct CDR3 sequences, around 50% seen once, with approximately 24% in the top ten. Trimming took 4 bases from V and 5 from J, leaving 15 bases between them. There are 14 residues in the CDR3. Germline V gives CDR1 SGHRS, CDR2 YFSETQ. This chain connects TRBV5-1 to TRBJ1-1, with D maybe TRBD1 (5 bases). The sequence was collected from a man aged 35 to 55 in good health. Sequencing was performed on blood. The CDR3 bases are TGCGCCAGCAGCCCGGAGCCAGGGAGGACTGAAGCTTTCTTT. It is translated as CASSPEPGRTEAFF.